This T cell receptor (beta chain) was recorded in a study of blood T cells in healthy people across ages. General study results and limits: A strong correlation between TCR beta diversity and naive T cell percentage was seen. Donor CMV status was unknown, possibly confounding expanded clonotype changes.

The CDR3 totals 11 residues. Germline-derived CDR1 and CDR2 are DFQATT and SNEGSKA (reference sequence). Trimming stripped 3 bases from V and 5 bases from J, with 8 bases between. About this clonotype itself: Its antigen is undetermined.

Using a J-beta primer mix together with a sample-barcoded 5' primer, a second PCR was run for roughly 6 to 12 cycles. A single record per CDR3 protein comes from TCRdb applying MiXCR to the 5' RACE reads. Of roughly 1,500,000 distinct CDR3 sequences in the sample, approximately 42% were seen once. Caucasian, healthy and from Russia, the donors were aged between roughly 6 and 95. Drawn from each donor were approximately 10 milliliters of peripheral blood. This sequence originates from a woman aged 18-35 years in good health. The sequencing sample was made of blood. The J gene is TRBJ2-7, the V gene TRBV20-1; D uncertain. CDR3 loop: CSASSTHEQYF. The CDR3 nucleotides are TGCAGTGCTAGTAGTACCCACGAGCAGTACTTC.